This T cell receptor beta chain was documented in a study of shared clonotypes between healthy human individuals (dated by TCRdb to 2020 to 2021). A note on the overall study: A few men and two women, aged 18 to 49 years, made up the cohort. For each donor, CD4 naive and CD4 memory were each run on three plates, CD8 naive on two plates, and CD8 memory on one plate. To estimate repertoire size and how much clonotypes are shared between individuals, the study performed deep sequencing of blood TCR repertoires from a few healthy adults. Libraries were prepared and TCR repertoires were sequenced by different laboratories using diverse techniques, in order to increase sequencing depth and limit assay-specific biases. Per donor, leukapheresis produced somewhere between about 0.94 and 9.5 billion PBMCs.

Donors were healthy HIV-negative adults with no recently reported acute infections or vaccinations. All donors were Caucasian adults living in Nashville, Tennessee, USA. CD4+ T cells were enriched through magnetic negative selection, after which naive cells were positively selected on CD45RA and the remaining negative fraction served as the memory subset. After blood collection by leukapheresis, PBMCs were isolated using Ficoll-Histopaque density gradient centrifugation and then cryopreserved in the vapor phase of liquid nitrogen. Analytical flow cytometry was used to check the purity and quantity of every magnetically sorted T cell population. Each sorted fraction had its genomic DNA isolated and then quantified by UV absorbance on a Nanodrop 2000c. Using the deep immunoSEQ assay, multiplex PCR amplified TCR CDR3 regions from genomic DNA. For each cell subset, the extracted genomic DNA was distributed evenly across all wells of several immunoSEQ 96-well plates, and each plate served as one replicate. Each replicate PCR for sorted subsets received about 180 ng genomic DNA, equal to around 32,000 T cell genomes. The purified libraries were quantified using a Qubit 3.0 fluorometer, sized with a Bioanalyzer 2100, and then quantified again using the KAPA Library Quantification kit. Every immunoSEQ 96-well plate was sequenced on a dedicated single-read 150-cycle Illumina NextSeq 550 flow cell. Per the original workflow: Because only junctional sequences without quality scores were contained in the immunoSEQ output, filtering matching that applied to full-length reads could not be performed. To assign V/J genes and CDR3, sequences were annotated using PyIR, a Python wrapper for IgBLAST v1.9, with IMGT germline references. Reads were filtered out if the reads had weak V/J assignments (E-value above 1e-6), no CDR3, stop codons, out-of-frame junctions, or ambiguous translated residues. V3J clonotypes were defined as sequences sharing an identical inferred V gene, J gene, and CDR3 amino acid sequence. Percentage overlap between repertoires was calculated by dividing the number of shared unique clonotypes by the size of the smaller repertoire. Repertoire richness was assessed with RTK rarefaction, the Chao1 estimator, and Recon v2.1 estimates of unobserved clonotypes. Generation probabilities for all TCRbeta clonotypes obtained by the gDNA method from four donors were computed using OLGA. TCRdb mirrors the immuneACCESS table, restricted to in-frame sequences. Some clones are absent from its copies; in checked studies, under half trace to an unresolved V gene, and the reason for the others is unknown. D and trimming come from the DNA, and the V and J calls and clone size come from that table. This sample comprises some 2 million clones, 85% to 95% of them detected only once. The top ten constitute roughly 0.13% of the sample.

From the cysteine up to the phenylalanine, the CDR3 has a length of 15 residues. The CDR3 DNA has 45 bases and is translated from base 1. Cut back by 0 bases and 5 bases, the V and J ends lie 13 bases apart. The germline V gene gives CDR1 as LGHNA and CDR2 as YNFKEQ. Concerning this clone: Its antigen target is currently unknown. No base-level quality is on record; no much larger clone is a single base apart.

What the research found in general, with its limitations: Across a few donors, 4.5% to 6.5% of naive CD4, roughly 3.3% of naive CD8, under 2.5% of memory CD4, and approximately 0.42% of memory CD8 clonotypes were shared. Only blood was sampled, and tissue TCR repertoires likely differ from those in blood. Because the study included only a small number of donors, the genetic and exposure-history diversity represented was limited. Higher generation probabilities were observed for clonotypes shared by all four sorted-subset donors than for non-shared clonotypes. Pairwise subsampling indicated that sequencing depth was expected to affect the degree of clonotype sharing among donors. Incomplete sequencing was indicated by rarefaction of sorted-subset datasets, despite the large sequencing depth. Naive subsets generally had larger estimated clonotype richness than memory subsets did.

What was sequenced was naive CD4+ T cells sorted from blood. The label giving this sample's cell subset or site can be read as: CD45RA+ positively selected. The receptor chain draws on TRBV4-2 and TRBJ1-2; no D segment can be confidently identified. The sequence came from a man aged 18 to 29 in good health. CDR3 sequence: CASSQDDGRIYGYTF. At the DNA level, the sequence is TGTGCCAGCAGCCAAGACGACGGGCGGATTTATGGCTACACCTTC.